The clone carrying this TCR beta chain turned up a few times. The antigen remains undetermined. TCRdb itself ran the 5' RACE reads through MiXCR, one entry per CDR3 protein. Among about 18,000 distinct CDR3 sequences listed, about 7.5% were seen once. Sample time point: sample taken at primary tumor resection. Trimming took off 1 base at V and 7 bases at J, with 17 bases between the two ends. The CDR3 has 17 amino acids. Germline V gene sequence: CDR1 MGHRA, CDR2 YSYEKL. This sample is drawn from a study of spatial heterogeneity in lung cancer. Points from the study as a whole: Mutation counts in tumors were tracked by counts of expanded intratumoral alpha and beta TCRs.

This clonotype was obtained from a male donor with early-stage non-small cell lung cancer. The chain carries TRBV4-1 and TRBJ1-6; weak D call: TRBD1 (6 bases). Specimen: lung tumor tissue, collected at surgery. In DNA, the CDR3 is TGCGCCAGCAGCCAAGTTGGGGGGGCAGGGCTAAATTCACCCCTCCACTTT. It codes for CASSQVGGAGLNSPLHF.